The T cell receptor beta chain described here comes from a study of T cell repertoires in urothelial bladder cancer. This clone has more than one count but fewer than ten. Sequenced by immunoSEQ multiplex PCR; TCRdb stores in-frame clones only, minus some. Found here are 8,500 to 13,000 clones, roughly two thirds of them singletons; the top ten hold 5.5% to 8%. Germline CDR1 SGHKS, CDR2 YYEKEE (reference sequence). The V and J ends lost 6 bases and 3 bases respectively, with 19 bases between them. This CDR3 has 15 amino acids. The chain uses TRBV5-5 and TRBJ2-7; tentatively, D is TRBD2 (6 bases). The TCR sequence derives from a human donor with a benign inflammatory bladder lesion. Sequenced material: tumor-infiltrating cells from bladder cancer. The chain's CDR3 is CASTFGTPSSYEQYF. In nucleotides, the CDR3 is TGTGCCAGCACTTTCGGGACTCCAAGTAGCTACGAGCAGTACTTC.